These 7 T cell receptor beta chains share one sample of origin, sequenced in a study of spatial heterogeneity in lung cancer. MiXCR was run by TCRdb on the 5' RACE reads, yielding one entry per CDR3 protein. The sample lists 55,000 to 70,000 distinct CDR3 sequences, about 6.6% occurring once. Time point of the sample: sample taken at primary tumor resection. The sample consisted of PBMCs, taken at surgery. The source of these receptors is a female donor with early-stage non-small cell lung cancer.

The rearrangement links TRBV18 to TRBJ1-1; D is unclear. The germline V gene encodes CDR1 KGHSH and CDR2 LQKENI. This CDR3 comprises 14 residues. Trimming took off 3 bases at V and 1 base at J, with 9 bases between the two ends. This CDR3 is CASSPDLRNTEAFF. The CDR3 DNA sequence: TGTGCCAGCTCACCCGATCTAAGGAACACTGAAGCTTTCTTT.

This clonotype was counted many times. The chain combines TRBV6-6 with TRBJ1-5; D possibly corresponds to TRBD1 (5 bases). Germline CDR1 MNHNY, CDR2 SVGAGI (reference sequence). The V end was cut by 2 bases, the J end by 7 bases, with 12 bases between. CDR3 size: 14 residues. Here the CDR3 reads CASSYLGAGQPQHF. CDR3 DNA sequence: TGTGCCAGCAGTTACCTCGGGGCCGGGCAGCCCCAGCATTTT.

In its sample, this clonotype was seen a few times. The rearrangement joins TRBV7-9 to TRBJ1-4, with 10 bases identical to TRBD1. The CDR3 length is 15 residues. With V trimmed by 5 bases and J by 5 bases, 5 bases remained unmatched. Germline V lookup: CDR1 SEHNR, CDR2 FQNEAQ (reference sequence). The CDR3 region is CASSARTGGNEKLFF. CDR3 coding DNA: TGTGCCAGCAGCGCCCGGACAGGGGGAAATGAAAAACTGTTTTTT.

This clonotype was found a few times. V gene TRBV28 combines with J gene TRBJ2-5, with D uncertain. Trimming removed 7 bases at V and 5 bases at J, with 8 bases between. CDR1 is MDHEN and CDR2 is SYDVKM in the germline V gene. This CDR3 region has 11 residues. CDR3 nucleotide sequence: TGTGCCAGCACCTCCCCGGAGACCCAGTACTTC. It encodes CASTSPETQYF.

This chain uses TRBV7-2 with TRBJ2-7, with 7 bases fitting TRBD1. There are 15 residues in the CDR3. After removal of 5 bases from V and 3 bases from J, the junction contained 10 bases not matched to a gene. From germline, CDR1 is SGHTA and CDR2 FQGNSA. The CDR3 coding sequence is TGTGCCAGCAGCGCTAGACAGGGTGCGGGCTACGAGCAGTACGTC. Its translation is CASSARQGAGYEQYV.

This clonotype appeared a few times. CDR3 bases: TGTGCCATCAGTACCGGGATGGGAGCACCCGAGCAGTACGTC. Encoded protein: CAISTGMGAPEQYV. The chain employs TRBV10-3 and TRBJ2-7; tentatively, D is TRBD2 (5 bases). V was trimmed by 5 bases and J by 6 bases, leaving 17 bases between them. Germline values: CDR1 ENHRY, CDR2 SYGVKD. The CDR3 runs 14 residues.

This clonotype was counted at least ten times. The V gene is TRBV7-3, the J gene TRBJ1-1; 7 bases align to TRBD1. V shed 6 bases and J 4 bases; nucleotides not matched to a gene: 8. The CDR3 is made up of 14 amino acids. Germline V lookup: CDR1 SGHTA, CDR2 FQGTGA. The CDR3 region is CASSTGDLGTEAFF. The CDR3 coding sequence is TGTGCCAGCAGTACAGGGGATTTGGGCACTGAAGCTTTCTTT.